This T cell receptor beta chain was captured by sequencing in a study of cytomegalovirus exposure and HLA in healthy donors. 60 Vbeta and 13 Jbeta primers were used in PCR. Data came from immunoSEQ multiplex PCR; TCRdb stores just in-frame clones and leaves some out. The sample has around 200,000 clones, about 80% seen once; the top ten hold 0.5% to 0.7%. Between the trimmed V and J ends, which lost 5 bases and 5 bases, there was a span of 15 bases. The CDR3 loop spans 14 amino acids. Germline values: CDR1 MDHEN, CDR2 SYDVKM. This chain connects TRBV28 to TRBJ1-2, with D possibly being TRBD1 (5 bases). This TCR derives from a woman in her forties in good health and CMV-seronegative. Material: PBMCs. In DNA, the CDR3 is TGTGCCAGCAGTCAGCAGGGTTTGCGGTATGGCTACACCTTC. Translated: CASSQQGLRYGYTF.